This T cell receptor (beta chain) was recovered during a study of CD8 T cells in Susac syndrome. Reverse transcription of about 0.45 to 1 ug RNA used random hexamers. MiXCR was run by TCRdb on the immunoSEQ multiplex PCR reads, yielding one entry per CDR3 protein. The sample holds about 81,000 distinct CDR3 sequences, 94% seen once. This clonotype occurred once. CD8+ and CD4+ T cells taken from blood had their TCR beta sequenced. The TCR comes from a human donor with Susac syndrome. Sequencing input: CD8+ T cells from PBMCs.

This CDR3 is CASSLDTSYNEQFF. Here the CDR3 DNA reads TGCGCCAGCAGCTTAGACACATCCTACAATGAGCAGTTCTTC. The chain is built from TRBV5-1 and TRBJ2-1; D remains ambiguous. Germline CDR1 is SGHRS and CDR2 is YFSETQ. CDR3 length: 14 residues. V was shortened by 2 bases and J by 1 base, with 7 bases between the two germline ends.